Sequencing of this TCR beta chain was carried out in a study of technical replicates of blood from a few donors. The CDR3 runs to 12 residues. V lost 6 bases, J lost 7 bases, and 12 bases lay in between. Per the germline V gene, CDR1 is MNHNY and CDR2 is SVGAGI (reference sequence). Measured with immunoSEQ multiplex PCR; TCRdb has only the in-frame clones, and not every one. The repertoire includes about 70,000 clones, around 95% of them detected once, and approximately 0.4% sits in the top ten. This clone was detected only once. This clonotype originated in a human donor in good health. What was sequenced was T cells isolated from PBMCs. V gene TRBV6-6 combines with J gene TRBJ1-1; D is possibly TRBD1 (5 bases). In DNA, the CDR3 is TGTGCCAGCAGCGGGGGTTATGGTGAAGCTTTCTTT. It translates to CASSGGYGEAFF.